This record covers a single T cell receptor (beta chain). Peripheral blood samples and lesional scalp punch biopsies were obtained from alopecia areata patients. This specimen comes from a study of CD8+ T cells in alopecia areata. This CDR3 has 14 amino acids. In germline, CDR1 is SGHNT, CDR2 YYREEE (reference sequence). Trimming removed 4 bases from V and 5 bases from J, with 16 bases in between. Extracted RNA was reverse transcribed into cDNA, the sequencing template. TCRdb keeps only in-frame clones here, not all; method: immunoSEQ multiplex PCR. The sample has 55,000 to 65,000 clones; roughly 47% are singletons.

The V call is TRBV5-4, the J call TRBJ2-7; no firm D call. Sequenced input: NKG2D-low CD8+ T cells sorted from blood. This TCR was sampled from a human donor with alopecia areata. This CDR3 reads CASSEDPIPHEQYF. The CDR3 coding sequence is TGTGCCAGCAGCGAAGACCCTATACCCCACGAGCAGTACTTC.